This T cell receptor (beta chain) was sequenced during a study of cytomegalovirus exposure and HLA in healthy donors. Study-wide results and limits: The likely explanation for a cluster of highly shared sequence variants was sequencing artifact.

V was clipped by 7 bases and J by 3 bases, with 14 bases between them. The CDR3 totals 14 residues. Germline CDR1 is SGHNT and CDR2 is YYREEE (reference sequence). It was with 60 Vbeta and 13 Jbeta primers that the PCR ran. The assay was immunoSEQ multiplex PCR, and TCRdb's table has in-frame clones only and misses some. The sample has about 140,000 clones; approximately 71% are singletons. Worth noting for this clone: Its antigen is unidentified.

The receptor was derived from a man aged 25-45 years in good health and CMV-seropositive. The chain has TRBV5-4 and TRBJ2-1; TRBD2 might be the D (5 bases). Source material: PBMCs. The CDR3 nucleotides are TGTGCCAGCTTACCCGAGGGATACTACAATGAGCAGTTCTTC. Translated: CASLPEGYYNEQFF. Looking up the rest from reference TRBV5-4 and TRBJ2-1 gives the full variable domain: ETGVTQSPTHLIKTRGQQVTLRCSSQSGHNTVSWYQQALGQGPQFIFQYYREEENGRGNFPPRFSGLQFPNYSSELNVNALELDDSALYLCASLPEGYYNEQFFGPGTRLTVL.